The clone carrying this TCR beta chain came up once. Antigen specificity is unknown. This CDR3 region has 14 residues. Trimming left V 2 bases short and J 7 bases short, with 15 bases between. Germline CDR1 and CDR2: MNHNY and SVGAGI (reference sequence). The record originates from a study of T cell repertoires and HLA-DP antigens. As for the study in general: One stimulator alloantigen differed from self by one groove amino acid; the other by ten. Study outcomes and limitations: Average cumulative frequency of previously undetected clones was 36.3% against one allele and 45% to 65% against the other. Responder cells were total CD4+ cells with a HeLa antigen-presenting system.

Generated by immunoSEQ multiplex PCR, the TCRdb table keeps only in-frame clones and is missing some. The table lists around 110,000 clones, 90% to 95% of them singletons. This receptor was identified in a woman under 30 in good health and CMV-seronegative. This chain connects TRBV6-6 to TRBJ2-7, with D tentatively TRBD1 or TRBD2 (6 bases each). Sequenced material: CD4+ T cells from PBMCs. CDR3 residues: CASSYALEGGEQYF. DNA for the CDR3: TGTGCCAGCAGTTACGCACTGGAGGGGGGTGAGCAGTACTTC.